This T cell receptor beta chain was identified in a study of blood T cell repertoires in COVID-19. Study as a whole: Sites in the United States, Italy and Spain provided acute and convalescent COVID-19 samples. PBMCs, B-cell-depleted T cells, or T cells were the source of the cDNA or gDNA that made up the material.

CDR3 length: 15 residues. With 0 bases removed from V and 5 bases from J, the gap between germline ends came to 11 bases. Germline V gene data show CDR1 as MGHRA and CDR2 as YSYEKL. In its sample, this clone ranks as large. Original processing notes: Reference gene primer amplification gave nucleated cell count estimates. Libraries were prepared by immunoSEQ multiplex PCR; TCRdb keeps only in-frame clonotypes and omits some of them. V and J calls plus clone size are reproduced from that table; the DNA served to infer D and trimming. The table includes 200,000 to 250,000 clones, less than 90% detected once. In Seattle, patients joined the study during active infection and were tracked longitudinally.

The rearrangement uses TRBV4-1 and TRBJ2-1; D gene uncertain. The receptor's source is a woman older than 75 with COVID-19, enrolled during active disease. The sample was peripheral blood. DNA of the CDR3: TGCGCCAGCAGCCAAGAAAGTAACAGTAACAATGAGCAGTTCTTC. Translation gives CASSQESNSNNEQFF.